The 11 T cell receptor beta chains listed next were all sequenced from one sample in a study of T-cell memory formation after mild COVID-19. TCRdb re-derived calls from the 5' RACE reads in MiXCR, one entry per CDR3 protein. The sample includes tens of thousands of distinct CDR3 sequences, roughly a sixth seen only once; the top ten take 1.3% to 1.5%. The sample was PBMCs or a T cell subset sorted from them (not recorded which). The origin of the receptors is an adult who had mild COVID-19 (a few samples of this study predate the infection). Cell type and time point are not known.

This clonotype was detected many times. The chain has TRBV20-1 and TRBJ2-7; D is undetermined. The V gene lost 3 bases and the J gene lost 5 bases, with 8 bases spanning the gap. CDR1 DFQATT and CDR2 SNEGSKA come from the germline V gene (reference sequence). The CDR3 has 11 residues. CDR3: CSASQANEQYF. In nucleotides, the CDR3 is TGCAGTGCTAGCCAAGCCAACGAGCAGTACTTC.

This clonotype was observed many times. This chain links TRBV6-6 with TRBJ2-7; D not resolved. CDR1 and CDR2 from the germline V gene are MNHNY and SVGAGI (reference sequence). The CDR3 loop spans 13 amino acids. V lost 2 bases and J 4 bases, leaving 9 bases between the germline ends. CDR3 amino acids: CASSYAKDYEQYF. DNA for the CDR3: TGTGCCAGCAGTTACGCGAAAGATTACGAGCAGTACTTC.

The gene calls are TRBV11-3 and TRBJ1-5; the D is unclear. V gave up 1 base and J gave up 0 bases, with 7 bases separating them. Germline V CDR1 and CDR2: SGHNT, YENEEA. CDR3 size: 15 residues. In nucleotides, the CDR3 is TGTGCCAGCAGCTTAGGTTCGGATAGCAATCAGCCCCAGCATTTT. Amino acid sequence: CASSLGSDSNQPQHF.

This clonotype was found many times. V is TRBV6-1 and J is TRBJ2-6; 11 bases match TRBD1. Germline V CDR1 and CDR2: MNHNS, SASEGT. With 10 bases clipped from V and 0 bases from J, the junction kept 2 bases outside the gene matches. The CDR3 has 15 amino acids. The CDR3 DNA sequence: TGTGCCATTGGGACAGGGGGCTCTGGGGCCAACGTCCTGACTTTC. Translation gives CAIGTGGSGANVLTF.

The genes are TRBV19 and TRBJ1-5, with TRBD1 matching 7 bases. CDR3 length: 15 residues. Looked up from germline, CDR1 is LNHDA and CDR2 is SQIVND (reference sequence). With V trimmed by 3 bases and J by 1 base, 3 bases remained unmatched. The CDR3 region is CASSIGQVSNQPQHF. In DNA form, the CDR3 reads TGTGCCAGTAGTATTGGACAGGTGAGCAATCAGCCCCAGCATTTT.

Sample share makes this clonotype medium-sized. V usage is TRBV9 and J usage is TRBJ2-2; 8 positions agree with TRBD1. The CDR3 runs to 15 residues. Germline CDR1 is SGDLS and CDR2 is YYNGEE. J gave up 7 bases and V 0 bases, and 5 bases lay outside the gene matches. DNA for the CDR3: TGTGCCAGCAGCGTAGATGACAGGGGTTACGGGGAGCTGTTTTTT. The encoded protein is CASSVDDRGYGELFF. The variable domain in full, with the rest retrieved from reference TRBV9 and TRBJ2-2, is DSGVTQTPKHLITATGQRVTLRCSPRSGDLSVYWYQQSLDQGLQFLIQYYNGEERAKGNILERFSAQQFPDLHSELNLSSLELGDSALYFCASSVDDRGYGELFFGEGSRLTVL.

Ten or more counts support this clonotype. The chain employs TRBV7-3 and TRBJ1-2; 7 positions agree with TRBD1. Germline V gene sequence: CDR1 SGHTA, CDR2 FQGTGA. With V trimmed by 4 bases and J by 8 bases, 13 bases remained unmatched. This CDR3 comprises 15 residues. This chain's CDR3 is CASSSKTGPVGGYTF. The CDR3 DNA sequence: TGTGCCAGCAGCTCCAAGACAGGGCCCGTCGGGGGCTACACCTTC.

The sample holds a few counts of this clonotype. J is TRBJ1-1 and V is TRBV6-4; D is perhaps TRBD1 (6 bases). The germline CDR1 and CDR2 sequences are MRHNA and SNTAGT. Deletions cut 0 bases from V and 0 bases from J, with 23 bases between. The CDR3 consists of 20 residues. CDR3 loop: CASSDSKRTTGKPLNTEAFF. The CDR3, as DNA: TGTGCCAGCAGTGACTCGAAGCGGACGACAGGCAAGCCCTTGAACACTGAAGCTTTCTTT.

This clonotype has ten or more counts. The J gene is TRBJ1-2, the V gene TRBV12-3 or TRBV12-4; tentatively, D is TRBD1 (6 bases). V dropped 4 bases and J dropped 4 bases, with 7 bases sitting between them. This CDR3 has 12 residues. CDR3 nucleotide sequence: TGTGCCAGCAGTTCGACAGGCTATGGCTACACCTTC. This gives the protein CASSSTGYGYTF.

In this sample, this clonotype turned up many times. The rearrangement links TRBV20-1 to TRBJ2-3, with D possibly TRBD1 on 6 matching bases. The CDR3 extends over 15 amino acids. V was shortened by 4 bases and J by 1 base, with 15 bases between the two germline ends. Germline assignment: CDR1 DFQATT and CDR2 SNEGSKA (reference sequence). The CDR3 spells CSATKQGRGTDTQYF. The CDR3 coding sequence is TGCAGTGCTACCAAACAGGGAAGGGGCACAGATACGCAGTATTTT.

The sample holds many counts of this clonotype. This rearrangement joins TRBV7-3 to TRBJ2-6, with D unclear. Trimming stripped 4 bases from V and 4 bases from J, with 11 bases between. The CDR3 length is 15 residues. Germline V gives CDR1 SGHTA, CDR2 FQGTGA. The CDR3 DNA reads as TGTGCCAGCAGCTCTCAGTTATCCGGGGCCAACGTCCTGACTTTC. As protein: CASSSQLSGANVLTF.